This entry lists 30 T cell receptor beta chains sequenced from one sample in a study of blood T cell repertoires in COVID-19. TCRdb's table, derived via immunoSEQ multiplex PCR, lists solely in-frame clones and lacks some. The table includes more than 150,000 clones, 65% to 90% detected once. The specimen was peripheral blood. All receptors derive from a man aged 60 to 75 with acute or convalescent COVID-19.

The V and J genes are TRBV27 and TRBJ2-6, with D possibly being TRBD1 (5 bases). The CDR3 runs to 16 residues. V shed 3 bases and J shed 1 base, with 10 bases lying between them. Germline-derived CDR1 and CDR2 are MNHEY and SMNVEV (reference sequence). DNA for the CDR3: TGTGCCAGCAGTTTCCAAGACAGATCTGGGGCCAACGTCCTGACTTTC. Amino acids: CASSFQDRSGANVLTF.

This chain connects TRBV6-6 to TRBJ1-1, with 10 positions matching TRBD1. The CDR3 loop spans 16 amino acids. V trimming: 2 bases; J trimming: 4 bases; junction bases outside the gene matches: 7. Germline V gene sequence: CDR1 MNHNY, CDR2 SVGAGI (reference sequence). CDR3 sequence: CASSYRDRGRTTEAFF. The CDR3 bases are TGTGCCAGCAGTTACAGGGACAGGGGAAGGACCACTGAAGCTTTCTTT.

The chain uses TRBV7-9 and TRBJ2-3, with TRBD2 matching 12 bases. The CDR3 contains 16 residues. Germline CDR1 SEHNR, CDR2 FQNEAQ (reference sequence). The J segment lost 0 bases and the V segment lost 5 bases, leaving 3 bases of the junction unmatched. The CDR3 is CASSPGTSGSTDTQYF. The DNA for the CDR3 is TGTGCCAGCAGCCCTGGGACTAGCGGGAGCACAGATACGCAGTATTTT.

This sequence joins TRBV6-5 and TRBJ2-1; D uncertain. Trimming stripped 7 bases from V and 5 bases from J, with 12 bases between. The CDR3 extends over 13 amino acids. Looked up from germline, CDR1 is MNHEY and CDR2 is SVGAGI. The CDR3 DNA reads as TGTGCCAGCATCAGCAGGCCCCACAATGAGCAGTTCTTC. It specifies CASISRPHNEQFF.

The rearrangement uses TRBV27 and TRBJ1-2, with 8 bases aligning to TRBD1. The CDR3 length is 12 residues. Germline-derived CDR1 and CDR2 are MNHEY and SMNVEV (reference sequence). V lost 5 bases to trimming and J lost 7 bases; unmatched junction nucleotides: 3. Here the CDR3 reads CASSADRVGYTF. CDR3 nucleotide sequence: TGTGCCAGCAGTGCGGACAGGGTTGGCTACACCTTC.

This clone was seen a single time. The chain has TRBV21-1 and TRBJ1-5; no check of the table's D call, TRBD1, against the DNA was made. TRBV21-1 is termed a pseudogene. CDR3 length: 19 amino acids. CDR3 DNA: TGTGCCAGCAGCCACGCGTGGGGGGACAGGGTGGATAGCAATCAGCCCCAGCATTTT. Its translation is CASSHAWGDRVDSNQPQHF.

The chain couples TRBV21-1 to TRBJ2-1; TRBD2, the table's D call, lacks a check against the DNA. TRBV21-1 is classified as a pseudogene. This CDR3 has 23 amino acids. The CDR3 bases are TGTGCCAGCAGCCCCCCCGAGGGGGGACAATTCCCCCTGGCTAGCGGGGCTTACAATGAGCAGTTCTTC. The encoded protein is CASSPPEGGQFPLASGAYNEQFF.

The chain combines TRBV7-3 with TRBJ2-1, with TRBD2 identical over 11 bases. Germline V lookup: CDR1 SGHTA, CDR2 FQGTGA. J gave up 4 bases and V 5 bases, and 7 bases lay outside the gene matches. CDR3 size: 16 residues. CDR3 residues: CASSLIAGGNYNEQFF. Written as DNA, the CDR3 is TGTGCCAGCAGCCTAATAGCGGGAGGGAATTACAATGAGCAGTTCTTC.

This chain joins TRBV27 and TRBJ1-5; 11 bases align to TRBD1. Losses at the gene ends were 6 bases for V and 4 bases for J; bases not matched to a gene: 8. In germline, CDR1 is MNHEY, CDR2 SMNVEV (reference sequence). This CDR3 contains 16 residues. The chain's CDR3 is CASRASDRGRNQPQHF. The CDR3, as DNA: TGTGCCAGCAGGGCCTCGGACAGGGGGCGTAATCAGCCCCAGCATTTT.

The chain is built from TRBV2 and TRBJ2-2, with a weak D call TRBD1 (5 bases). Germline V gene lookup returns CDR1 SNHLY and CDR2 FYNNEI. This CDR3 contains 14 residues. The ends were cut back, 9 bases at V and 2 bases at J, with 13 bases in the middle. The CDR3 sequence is CARETEPNTGELFF. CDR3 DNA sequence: TGTGCCAGAGAGACAGAGCCCAACACCGGGGAGCTGTTTTTT.

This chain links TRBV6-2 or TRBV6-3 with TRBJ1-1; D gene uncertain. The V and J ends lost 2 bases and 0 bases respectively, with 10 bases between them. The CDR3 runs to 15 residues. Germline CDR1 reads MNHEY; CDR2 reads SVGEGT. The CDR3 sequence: CASSYLTPVNTEAFF. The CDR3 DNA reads TGTGCCAGCAGTTACCTAACCCCCGTGAACACTGAAGCTTTCTTT.

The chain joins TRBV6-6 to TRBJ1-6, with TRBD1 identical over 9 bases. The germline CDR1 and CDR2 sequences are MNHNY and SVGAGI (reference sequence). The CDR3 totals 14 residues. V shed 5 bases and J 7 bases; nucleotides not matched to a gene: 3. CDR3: CASSAGQGNSPLHF. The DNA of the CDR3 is TGTGCCAGCAGTGCGGGACAGGGAAATTCACCCCTCCACTTT.

CDR3 nucleotides: TGTGCCAGCAGCGACAGGGTGTATGGCTACACCTTC. The encoded protein is CASSDRVYGYTF. This sequence joins TRBV6-2 or TRBV6-3 and TRBJ1-2, with 7 bases identical to TRBD1. The V and J ends lost 6 bases and 5 bases, in that order; junction bases with no gene match: 3. The CDR3 is 12 amino acids. Germline V gives CDR1 MNHEY, CDR2 SVGEGT.

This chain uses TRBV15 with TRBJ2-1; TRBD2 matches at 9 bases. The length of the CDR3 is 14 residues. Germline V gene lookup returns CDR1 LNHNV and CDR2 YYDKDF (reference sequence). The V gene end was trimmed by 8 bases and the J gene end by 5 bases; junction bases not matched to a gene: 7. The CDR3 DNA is TGTGCCACCGGTAGCGGGAGAAGAAACAATGAGCAGTTCTTC. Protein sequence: CATGSGRRNNEQFF.

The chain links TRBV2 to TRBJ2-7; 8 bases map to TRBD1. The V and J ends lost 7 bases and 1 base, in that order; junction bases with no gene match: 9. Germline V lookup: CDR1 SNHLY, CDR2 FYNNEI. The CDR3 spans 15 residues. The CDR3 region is CASTTDRGSSYEQYF. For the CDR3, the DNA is TGTGCCAGCACCACCGACAGGGGATCGTCCTACGAGCAGTACTTC.

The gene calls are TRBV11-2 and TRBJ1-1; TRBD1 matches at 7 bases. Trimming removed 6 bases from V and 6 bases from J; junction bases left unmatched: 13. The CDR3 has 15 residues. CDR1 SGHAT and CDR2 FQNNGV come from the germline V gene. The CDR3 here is CASSRVTGRIPEAFF. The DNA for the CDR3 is TGTGCCAGCAGTCGGGTGACAGGGAGAATTCCTGAAGCTTTCTTT. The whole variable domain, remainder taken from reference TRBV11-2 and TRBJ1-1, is EAGVAQSPRYKIIEKRQSVAFWCNPISGHATLYWYQQILGQGPKLLIQFQNNGVVDDSQLPKDRFSAERLKGVDSTLKIQPAKLEDSAVYLCASSRVTGRIPEAFFGQGTRLTVV.

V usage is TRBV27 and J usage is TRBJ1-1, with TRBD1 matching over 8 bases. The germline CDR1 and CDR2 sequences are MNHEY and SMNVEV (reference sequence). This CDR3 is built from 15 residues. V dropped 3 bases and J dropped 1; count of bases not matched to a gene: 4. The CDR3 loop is CASSFLDRANTEAFF. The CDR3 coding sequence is TGTGCCAGCAGTTTTCTGGACAGGGCGAACACTGAAGCTTTCTTT.

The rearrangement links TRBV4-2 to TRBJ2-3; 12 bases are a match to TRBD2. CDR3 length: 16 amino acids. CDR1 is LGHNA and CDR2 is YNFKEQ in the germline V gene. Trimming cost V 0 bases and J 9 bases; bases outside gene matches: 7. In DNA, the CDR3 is TGTGCCAGCAGCCAAGAGCTGCTAGCGGGAGGGAAAACGCAGTATTTT. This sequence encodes CASSQELLAGGKTQYF.

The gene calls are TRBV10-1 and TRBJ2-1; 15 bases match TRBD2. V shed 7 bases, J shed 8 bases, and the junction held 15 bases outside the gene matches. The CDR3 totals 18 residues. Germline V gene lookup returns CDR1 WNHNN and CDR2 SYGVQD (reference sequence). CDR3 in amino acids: CASNRGLAGGPSYDEQFF. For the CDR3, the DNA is TGCGCCAGCAATCGAGGACTAGCGGGAGGGCCAAGTTACGATGAGCAGTTCTTC.

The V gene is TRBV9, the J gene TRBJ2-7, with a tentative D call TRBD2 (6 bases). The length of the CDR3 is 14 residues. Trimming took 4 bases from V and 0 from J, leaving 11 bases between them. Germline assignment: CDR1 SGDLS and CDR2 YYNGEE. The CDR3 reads CASSPHGGSYEQYF. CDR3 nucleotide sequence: TGTGCCAGCAGCCCCCACGGGGGCTCCTACGAGCAGTACTTC.

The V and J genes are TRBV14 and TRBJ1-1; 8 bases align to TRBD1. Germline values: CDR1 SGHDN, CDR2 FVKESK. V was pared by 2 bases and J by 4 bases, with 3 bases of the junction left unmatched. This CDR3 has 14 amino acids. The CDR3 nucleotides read TGTGCCAGCAGCCAAATACAGGGGGTCACTGAAGCTTTCTTT. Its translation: CASSQIQGVTEAFF.

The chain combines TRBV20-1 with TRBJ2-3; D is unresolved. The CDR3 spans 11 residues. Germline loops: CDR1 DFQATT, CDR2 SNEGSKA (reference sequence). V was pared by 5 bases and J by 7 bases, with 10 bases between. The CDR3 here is CSAPIHYTQYF. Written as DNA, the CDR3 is TGCAGTGCTCCCATTCATTATACGCAGTATTTT.

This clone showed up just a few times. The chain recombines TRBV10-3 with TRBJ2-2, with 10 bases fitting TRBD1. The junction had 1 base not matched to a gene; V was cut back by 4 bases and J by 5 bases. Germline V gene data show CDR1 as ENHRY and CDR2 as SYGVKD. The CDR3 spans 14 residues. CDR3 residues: CAISGDRGTGELFF. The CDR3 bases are TGTGCCATCAGTGGGGACAGGGGTACCGGGGAGCTGTTTTTT.

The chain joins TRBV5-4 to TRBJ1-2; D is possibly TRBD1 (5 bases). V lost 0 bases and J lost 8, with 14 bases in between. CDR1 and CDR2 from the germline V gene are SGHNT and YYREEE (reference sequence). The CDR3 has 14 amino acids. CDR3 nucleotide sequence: TGTGCCAGCAGCTTGGAGGCAGGGTCCTGGGGCTACACCTTC. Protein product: CASSLEAGSWGYTF.

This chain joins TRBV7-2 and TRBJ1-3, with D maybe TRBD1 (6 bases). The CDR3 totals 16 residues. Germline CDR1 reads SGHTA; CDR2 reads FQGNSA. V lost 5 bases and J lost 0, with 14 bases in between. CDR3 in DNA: TGTGCCAGCAGCCTCCGGACAGCCTCCTCTGGAAACACCATATATTTT. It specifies CASSLRTASSGNTIYF.

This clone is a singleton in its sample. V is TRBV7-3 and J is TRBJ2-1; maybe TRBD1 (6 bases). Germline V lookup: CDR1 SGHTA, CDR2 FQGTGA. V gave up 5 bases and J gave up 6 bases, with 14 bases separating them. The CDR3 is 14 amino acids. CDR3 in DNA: TGTGCCAGCAGCCCAGGCAGGGGTAGCAATGAGCAGTTCTTC. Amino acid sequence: CASSPGRGSNEQFF.

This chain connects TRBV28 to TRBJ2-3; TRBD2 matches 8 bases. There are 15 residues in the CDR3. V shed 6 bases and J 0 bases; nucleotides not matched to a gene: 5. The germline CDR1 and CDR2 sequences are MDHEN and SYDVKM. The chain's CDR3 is CASRSTSGSTDTQYF. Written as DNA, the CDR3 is TGTGCCAGCAGGTCAACTAGCGGTAGCACAGATACGCAGTATTTT.

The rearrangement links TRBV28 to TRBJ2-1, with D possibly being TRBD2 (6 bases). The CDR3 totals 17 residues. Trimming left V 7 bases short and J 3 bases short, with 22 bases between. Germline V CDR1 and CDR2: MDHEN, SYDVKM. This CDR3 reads CASIDSGGVKGYNEQFF. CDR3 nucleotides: TGTGCCAGCATAGATAGCGGAGGGGTGAAGGGCTACAATGAGCAGTTCTTC.

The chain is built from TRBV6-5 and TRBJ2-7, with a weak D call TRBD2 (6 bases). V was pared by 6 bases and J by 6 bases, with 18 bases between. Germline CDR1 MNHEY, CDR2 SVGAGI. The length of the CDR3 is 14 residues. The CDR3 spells CASRYTAGGGEQYF. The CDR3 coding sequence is TGTGCCAGCAGGTACACGGCCGGGGGTGGCGAGCAGTACTTC.

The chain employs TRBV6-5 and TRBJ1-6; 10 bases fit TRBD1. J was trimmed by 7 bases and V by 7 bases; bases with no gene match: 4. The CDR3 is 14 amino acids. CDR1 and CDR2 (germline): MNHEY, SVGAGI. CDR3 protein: CASMGTGVNSPLHF. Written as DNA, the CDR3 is TGTGCCAGCATGGGGACAGGGGTAAATTCACCCCTCCACTTT.